This T cell receptor (beta chain) came from a study of T cells in Graves' hyperthyroidism and ophthalmopathy. Amplification yielded TCR beta CDR3 regions, with RNA transcripts as the source. Primed by the HTBI set, a first-round RT-PCR was run on the TCR CDR3. From the multiplex PCR reads, TCRdb called clonotypes with MiXCR, one entry per CDR3 protein. Of around 340,000 distinct CDR3 sequences listed, more than 11% are singletons. Trimming at V came to 0 bases and at J to 5 bases, leaving 8 bases not matched to a gene. CDR3 size: 15 residues. In germline, CDR1 is SGHRS, CDR2 YFSETQ. The PBMCs were sourced from fresh peripheral blood (approximately 9.6 ml).

The sequenced sample was blood. The rearrangement links TRBV5-1 to TRBJ2-7; 7 bases are a match to TRBD2. This TCR came from a woman aged 25 to 45 with Graves' hyperthyroidism. Here the CDR3 DNA reads TGCGCCAGCAGCTTGGCGGCGGGAGCCTGGAACGAGCAGTACTTC. This gives the protein CASSLAAGAWNEQYF. Looking up the rest from reference TRBV5-1 and TRBJ2-7 gives the full variable domain: KAGVTQTPRYLIKTRGQQVTLSCSPISGHRSVSWYQQTPGQGLQFLFEYFSETQRNKGNFPGRFSGRQFSNSRSEMNVSTLELGDSALYLCASSLAAGAWNEQYFGPGTRLTVT.